This T cell receptor beta chain was observed in a study of blood T cell repertoires in COVID-19. Overall study: Samples representing acute and convalescent COVID-19 were sourced from the United States, Italy and Spain. PBMCs, B-cell-depleted T cells, or T cells were the source of the cDNA or gDNA that made up the material.

Seattle enrolled patients during active infection and tracked them longitudinally. Trimming cost V 0 bases and J 6 bases; bases outside gene matches: 9. The germline gives CDR1 SGHTA, CDR2 FQGNSA. The CDR3 is 17 amino acids. The assay was immunoSEQ multiplex PCR, and TCRdb's table has in-frame clones only and misses some. This sample has 200,000 to 250,000 clones, with around 89% found just once. The sequence came from a man in his thirties or forties with COVID-19, enrolled during active disease. The rearrangement joins TRBV7-2 to TRBJ2-1; 9 bases line up with TRBD2. The sequencing sample was made of peripheral blood. The CDR3 reads CASSLAQGGGATNEQFF. CDR3 coding DNA: TGTGCCAGCAGCTTAGCGCAAGGCGGGGGGGCAACCAATGAGCAGTTCTTC.